The 11 T cell receptor beta chains listed next were all sequenced from one sample in a study of shared clonotypes between healthy human individuals. The data were produced by immunoSEQ multiplex PCR, yet TCRdb's version contains in-frame clones alone and is incomplete. The sample yields about 79,000 clones, 62% seen once. Sequencing used memory CD8+ T cells sorted from blood. Subset described: CD45RO+ cells pooled with CCR7-negative TemRA cells. All receptors derive from a man under 40 in good health.

The chain combines TRBV27 with TRBJ1-5; D is undetermined. Germline-derived CDR1 and CDR2 are MNHEY and SMNVEV (reference sequence). The CDR3 covers 12 residues. V was shortened by 5 bases and J by 7 bases, with 9 bases between the two germline ends. For the CDR3, the DNA is TGTGCCAGCAGTCAAACCGGACAGCCCCAGCATTTT. This gives the protein CASSQTGQPQHF.

The chain recombines TRBV6-5 with TRBJ1-1; D gene uncertain. Germline CDR1 is MNHEY and CDR2 is SVGAGI. This CDR3 is built from 16 residues. V lost 0 bases and J lost 3, with 14 bases in between. CDR3 sequence: CASSYSRQVLDTEAFF. CDR3 nucleotide sequence: TGTGCCAGCAGTTACTCGAGGCAGGTATTGGACACTGAAGCTTTCTTT.

The genes are TRBV7-2 and TRBJ2-7; no clear D. The V end was cut by 2 bases, the J end by 0 bases, with 8 bases between. CDR3 length: 14 residues. Per the germline V gene, CDR1 is SGHTA and CDR2 is FQGNSA. DNA for the CDR3: TGTGCCAGCAGCTTAACCGGTTCCTCCTACGAGCAGTACTTC. Its translation: CASSLTGSSYEQYF.

The gene calls are TRBV6-6 and TRBJ1-2; a possible D gene is TRBD1 (6 bases). Deletions cut 6 bases from V and 1 base from J, with 18 bases between. The CDR3 sequence is 16 residues long. In germline, CDR1 is MNHNY, CDR2 SVGAGI (reference sequence). CDR3 sequence: CASSSPSTGRNYGYTF. Written as DNA, the CDR3 is TGTGCCAGCAGCTCGCCCTCGACAGGCCGTAACTATGGCTACACCTTC.

V and J are TRBV10-2 and TRBJ2-2; D unclear. Germline V gene lookup returns CDR1 WSHSY and CDR2 SAAADI. Trimming shortened V by 1 base and J by 1 base, and 7 bases separated the two germline ends. The CDR3 consists of 15 residues. CDR3 loop: CASSEWAGNTGELFF. The CDR3 bases are TGCGCCAGCAGTGAGTGGGCAGGGAACACCGGGGAGCTGTTTTTT.

The chain is built from TRBV7-9 and TRBJ2-3; D is uncertain. There are 12 residues in the CDR3. Trimming stripped 4 bases from V and 6 bases from J, with 8 bases between. Germline assignment: CDR1 SEHNR and CDR2 FQNEAQ (reference sequence). CDR3 loop: CASSYPVDTQYF. CDR3 bases: TGTGCCAGCAGCTACCCGGTGGATACGCAGTATTTT.

This clone was found once. The chain joins TRBV7-9 to TRBJ2-7, with D unclear. The V end was cut by 7 bases, the J end by 1 base, with 17 bases between. Looked up from germline, CDR1 is SEHNR and CDR2 is FQNEAQ (reference sequence). The CDR3 runs 15 residues. The CDR3 DNA is TGTGCCAGCAAACGCAATCTGGGAAATTCCTACGAGCAGTACTTC. Its protein product is CASKRNLGNSYEQYF.

The chain uses TRBV6-1 and TRBJ1-2; the D gene is possibly TRBD1 (5 bases). The CDR3 loop spans 14 amino acids. CDR1 MNHNS and CDR2 SASEGT come from the germline V gene. V lost 0 bases and J lost 8, with 13 bases in between. The CDR3 protein is CASSEAEGTWGYTF. DNA for the CDR3: TGTGCCAGCAGTGAAGCGGAAGGGACGTGGGGCTACACCTTC.

The chain joins TRBV7-9 to TRBJ2-5; 8 bases are shared with TRBD1. The V gene end was trimmed by 5 bases and the J gene end by 4 bases; junction bases not matched to a gene: 9. The germline V gene encodes CDR1 SEHNR and CDR2 FQNEAQ (reference sequence). CDR3 size: 15 residues. The CDR3 loop is CASSDRQGTRETQYF. For the CDR3, the DNA is TGTGCCAGCAGCGACCGACAGGGGACGCGAGAGACCCAGTACTTC.

The chain joins TRBV27 to TRBJ2-7; the match to TRBD2 covers 13 bases. The ends lost 6 bases at V and 7 bases at J; junction bases unmatched: 9. The CDR3 has 15 residues. Looked up from germline, CDR1 is MNHEY and CDR2 is SMNVEV (reference sequence). CDR3 loop: CASSMGLAGLGEQYF. The CDR3, as DNA: TGTGCCAGCAGCATGGGACTAGCGGGACTCGGGGAGCAGTACTTC.

The chain has TRBV5-4 and TRBJ2-7, with 7 bases matching TRBD1. This CDR3 comprises 14 residues. After removal of 4 bases from V and 2 bases from J, the junction contained 6 bases not matched to a gene. The germline V gene encodes CDR1 SGHNT and CDR2 YYREEE (reference sequence). The DNA for the CDR3 is TGTGCCAGCAGCAGACCGGGACAGCCCTACGAGCAGTACTTC. As protein: CASSRPGQPYEQYF.